This entry lists 21 T cell receptor beta chains sequenced from one sample in a study of OX40 agonist ivuxolimab in advanced cancers. Libraries came from the immunoSEQ multiplex PCR assay. Sourced from immuneACCESS, this table was stored by TCRdb with only in-frame sequences that have V and J called. A share of the clones is absent; for the studies checked, an unresolved V gene accounts for under half, and the remainder has no known explanation. The sample table holds 50,000 to 70,000 clones, of which 93% were seen once. Of the sample, about 18% is held by the ten largest clones. The source material was CD4+ or CD8+ T cells sorted from blood, sampled in a trial of the OX40 agonist ivuxolimab. The source of these receptors is an adult with an advanced solid tumor such as melanoma, head and neck, liver or kidney cancer.

This sequence joins TRBV5-8 and TRBJ2-5; 7 nucleotides line up with TRBD1. V lost 3 bases to trimming and J lost 5 bases; unmatched junction nucleotides: 7. The CDR3 sequence is 14 residues long. Germline values: CDR1 SGHTS, CDR2 YDEGEE. In DNA, the CDR3 is TGTGCCAGCAGCTCGACAGGGTCCGGGGAGACCCAGTACTTC. This sequence encodes CASSSTGSGETQYF.

The sample holds one count of this clone. This chain links TRBV14 with TRBJ2-5, with D unresolved. The CDR3 totals 11 residues. Germline values: CDR1 SGHDN, CDR2 FVKESK. V shed 2 bases and J shed 5 bases, with 3 bases lying between them. CDR3 sequence: CASSQFETQYF. The CDR3 DNA sequence: TGTGCCAGCAGCCAATTCGAGACCCAGTACTTC. The entire variable domain, with the rest obtained from reference TRBV14 and TRBJ2-5, is as follows: EAGVTQFPSHSVIEKGQTVTLRCDPISGHDNLYWYRRVMGKEIKFLLHFVKESKQDESGMPNNRFLAERTGGTYSTLKVQPAELEDSGVYFCASSQFETQYFGPGTRLLVL.

CDR3 sequence reads: CASSLSGQGGNEQYF. CDR3 in DNA: TGTGCCAGCAGTTTATCAGGCCAGGGCGGTAACGAGCAGTACTTC. The chain couples TRBV27 to TRBJ2-7, with D perhaps matching TRBD1 (5 bases). The germline CDR1 and CDR2 sequences are MNHEY and SMNVEV (reference sequence). This CDR3 comprises 15 residues. Between the trimmed V and J ends, which lost 0 bases and 5 bases, there was a span of 14 bases.

This clone appeared a few times. The chain couples TRBV29-1 to TRBJ2-1; 9 bases are a match to TRBD1. The CDR3 consists of 19 residues. After removal of 7 bases from V and 0 bases from J, the junction contained 19 bases not matched to a gene. CDR1 is SQVTM and CDR2 is ANQGSEA in the germline V gene. The CDR3 here is CSASGQGGGHRSSYNEQFF. The DNA for the CDR3 is TGCAGCGCCTCGGGACAGGGAGGGGGACACAGGAGCTCCTACAATGAGCAGTTCTTC.

The chain employs TRBV28 and TRBJ1-2, with D unresolved. This CDR3 comprises 16 residues. V was shortened by 5 bases and J by 5 bases, with 21 bases between the two germline ends. Germline-derived CDR1 and CDR2 are MDHEN and SYDVKM. The DNA of the CDR3 is TGTGCCAGCAGTAACCCTCCCGGGTCCCGCCAATATGGCTACACCTTC. Translated, it gives CASSNPPGSRQYGYTF.

This chain uses TRBV10-2 with TRBJ2-7; 7 nucleotides match TRBD2. After removal of 2 bases from V and 7 bases from J, the junction contained 8 bases not matched to a gene. The CDR3 runs to 14 residues. CDR1 is WSHSY and CDR2 is SAAADI in the germline V gene. The CDR3: CASSEGAGVGEQYF. DNA of the CDR3: TGCGCCAGCAGTGAGGGGGCGGGAGTGGGGGAGCAGTACTTC.

CDR3 sequence: CASSSVSGNTIYF. CDR3 coding DNA: TGTGCCAGCAGTTCTGTCTCTGGAAACACCATATATTTT. The chain carries TRBV6-5 and TRBJ1-3, with no clear D. The CDR3 length is 13 residues. Trimming removed 4 bases at V and 0 bases at J, with 4 bases between. Germline assignment: CDR1 MNHEY and CDR2 SVGAGI.

This clone has a single count. The rearrangement links TRBV29-1 to TRBJ1-1, with D possibly matching TRBD1 (5 bases). CDR1 SQVTM and CDR2 ANQGSEA come from the germline V gene. Trimming took 4 bases from V and 1 from J, leaving 16 bases between them. This CDR3 contains 15 residues. The CDR3, as DNA: TGCAGCGTTGGGTTCCAGGGCCATACGAACACTGAAGCTTTCTTT. The encoded protein is CSVGFQGHTNTEAFF.

This chain uses TRBV7-9 with TRBJ2-3, with TRBD2 identical over 7 bases. The CDR3 runs 15 residues. Germline CDR1 SEHNR, CDR2 FQNEAQ (reference sequence). Unmatched junction bases numbered 9, after V lost 5 bases and J lost 4 bases. The CDR3 sequence is CASSPLGGWADTQYF. The CDR3 DNA sequence: TGTGCCAGCAGCCCCTTGGGGGGGTGGGCAGATACGCAGTATTTT. The whole variable domain, filled in from reference TRBV7-9 and TRBJ2-3, reads DTGVSQNPRHKITKRGQNVTFRCDPISEHNRLYWYRQTLGQGPEFLTYFQNEAQLEKSRLLSDRFSAERPKGSFSTLEIQRTEQGDSAMYLCASSPLGGWADTQYFGPGTRLTVL.

This clone was recorded only once. CDR3 residues: CASSRGFSNQPQHF. In nucleotides, the CDR3 is TGTGCCAGCAGCAGGGGATTTAGCAATCAGCCCCAGCATTTT. The chain uses TRBV28 and TRBJ1-5; perhaps TRBD1 as D (6 bases). The length of the CDR3 is 14 residues. Germline values: CDR1 MDHEN, CDR2 SYDVKM. V was pared by 6 bases and J by 0 bases, with 9 bases between.

The count of this clone is one. The chain is built from TRBV6-5 and TRBJ2-7; D may match TRBD1 or TRBD2 (5 bases each). Germline assignment: CDR1 MNHEY and CDR2 SVGAGI. The V end was cut by 5 bases, the J end by 3 bases, with 5 bases between. This CDR3 has 11 amino acids. In DNA form, the CDR3 reads TGTGCCAGCAGTGGGGGCTACGAGCAGTACTTC. Translation: CASSGGYEQYF.

This clone was detected only once. V and J are TRBV28 and TRBJ2-2; 9 bases align to TRBD2. The junction had 6 bases not matched to a gene; V was cut back by 7 bases and J by 3 bases. CDR3 length: 15 amino acids. Germline lookup yields CDR1 MDHEN and CDR2 SYDVKM. The CDR3 reads CASKGGRVDTGELFF. DNA of the CDR3: TGTGCCAGCAAGGGCGGGAGGGTGGACACCGGGGAGCTGTTTTTT. Looking up the rest from reference TRBV28 and TRBJ2-2 gives the full variable domain: DVKVTQSSRYLVKRTGEKVFLECVQDMDHENMFWYRQDPGLGLRLIYFSYDVKMKEKGDIPEGYSVSREKKERFSLILESASTNQTSMYLCASKGGRVDTGELFFGEGSRLTVL.

The CDR3 spells CASTSLAATSTDTQYF. CDR3 nucleotides: TGTGCCAGCACTTCACTAGCGGCAACTAGCACAGATACGCAGTATTTT. This sequence joins TRBV2 and TRBJ2-3; 8 nucleotides match TRBD2. This CDR3 has 16 amino acids. CDR1 SNHLY and CDR2 FYNNEI come from the germline V gene. V trimming: 7 bases; J trimming: 0 bases; junction bases outside the gene matches: 9.

The V and J genes are TRBV28 and TRBJ1-3; no reliable D call. Between the trimmed V and J ends, which lost 8 bases and 2 bases, there was a span of 10 bases. Germline V gives CDR1 MDHEN, CDR2 SYDVKM. The CDR3 has 13 amino acids. CDR3 sequence reads: CASREDPGNTIYF. The DNA for the CDR3 is TGTGCCAGCCGGGAGGACCCTGGAAACACCATATATTTT.

The V gene is TRBV7-9, the J gene TRBJ2-7; TRBD1 matches 9 bases. The CDR3 sequence is 16 residues long. The junction had 7 bases not matched to a gene; V was cut back by 3 bases and J by 1 base. Germline loops: CDR1 SEHNR, CDR2 FQNEAQ (reference sequence). CDR3: CASSLLPGQGSYEQYF. The CDR3 DNA is TGTGCCAGCAGCTTGCTGCCGGGACAGGGTTCCTACGAGCAGTACTTC.

This sequence joins TRBV6-5 and TRBJ2-2, with D maybe TRBD1 (5 bases). The germline V gene has CDR1 MNHEY and CDR2 SVGAGI. The CDR3 has 15 residues. Trimming left V 8 bases short and J 1 base short, with 14 bases between. The DNA of the CDR3 is TGTGCCAGCTCCCTGAACAGGTGGAACACCGGGGAGCTGTTTTTT. This encodes CASSLNRWNTGELFF.

The V gene is TRBV6-5, the J gene TRBJ2-2; D tentatively reads TRBD1 or TRBD2 (5 bases each). This CDR3 contains 14 residues. The germline CDR1 and CDR2 sequences are MNHEY and SVGAGI. Trimming cost V 9 bases and J 4 bases, with 15 bases left between them. Here the CDR3 reads CASSWGRGTGELFF. The CDR3 DNA reads TGTGCCAGTTCCTGGGGGAGAGGCACCGGGGAGCTGTTTTTT.

This sequence joins TRBV15 and TRBJ2-7, with a weak D call TRBD1 (6 bases). The CDR3 runs 14 residues. Germline loops: CDR1 LNHNV, CDR2 YYDKDF (reference sequence). V was clipped by 0 bases and J by 1 base, with 7 bases between them. In DNA, the CDR3 is TGTGCCACCAGCAGAGATAGGGGGTCCTACGAGCAGTACTTC. This sequence encodes CATSRDRGSYEQYF.

The rearrangement joins TRBV18 to TRBJ2-5, with D tentatively TRBD1 (5 bases). The DNA end is more similar to TRBJ2-7, so the J call may be wrong. The CDR3 is made up of 14 amino acids. Germline CDR1 KGHSH, CDR2 LQKENI. The CDR3 DNA reads as TGTGCCAGCTCACCGCAGGGTGGCGCCTACGAGCAGTACTTC. It yields the protein CASSPQGGAYEQYF.

As concerns this clone: Within the sample, other DNA sequences also encode this same CDR3. This CDR3 reads CASSQDRGGSSYEQYF. In DNA form, the CDR3 reads TGCGCCAGCAGCCAAGATAGGGGGGGATCGAGCTACGAGCAGTACTTC. The chain is built from TRBV4-3 and TRBJ2-7, with D tentatively TRBD2 (7 bases). The CDR3 runs to 16 residues. V was pared by 0 bases and J by 3 bases, with 15 bases between. Germline assignment: CDR1 LGHNA and CDR2 YSLEER.

The V gene is TRBV4-3, the J gene TRBJ1-1; D unclear. The CDR3 length is 16 residues. The ends were cut back, 0 bases at V and 5 bases at J, with 16 bases in the middle. CDR1 and CDR2 from the germline V gene are LGHNA and YSLEER. As DNA, the CDR3 is TGCGCCAGCAGCCAAGATCTGGGCTCAGGATGGACTGAAGCTTTCTTT. Translating it yields CASSQDLGSGWTEAFF.